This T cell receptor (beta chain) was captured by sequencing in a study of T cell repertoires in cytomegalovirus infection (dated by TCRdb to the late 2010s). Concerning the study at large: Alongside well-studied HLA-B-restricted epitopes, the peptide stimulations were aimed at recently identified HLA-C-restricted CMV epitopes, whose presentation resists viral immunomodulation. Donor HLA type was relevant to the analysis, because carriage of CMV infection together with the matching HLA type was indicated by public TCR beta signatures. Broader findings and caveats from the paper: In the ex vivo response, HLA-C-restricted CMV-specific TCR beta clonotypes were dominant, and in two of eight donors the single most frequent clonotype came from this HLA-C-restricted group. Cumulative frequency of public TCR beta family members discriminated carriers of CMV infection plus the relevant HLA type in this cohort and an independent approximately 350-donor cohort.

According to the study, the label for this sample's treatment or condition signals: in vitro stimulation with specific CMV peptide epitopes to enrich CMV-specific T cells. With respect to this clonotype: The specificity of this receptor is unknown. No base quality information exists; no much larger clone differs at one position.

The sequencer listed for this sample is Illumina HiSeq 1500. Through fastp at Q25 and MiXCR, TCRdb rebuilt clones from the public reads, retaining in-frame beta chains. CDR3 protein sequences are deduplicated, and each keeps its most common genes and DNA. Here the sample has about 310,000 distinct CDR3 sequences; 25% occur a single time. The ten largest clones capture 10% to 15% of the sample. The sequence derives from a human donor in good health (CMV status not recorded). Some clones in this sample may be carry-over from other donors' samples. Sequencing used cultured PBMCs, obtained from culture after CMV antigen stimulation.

The DNA sequence is TGTGCCAGCAGCTTAGGCCGGGGGGGGGGCACAGATACGCAGTATTTT. This is translated as CASSLGRGGGTDTQYF. The receptor chain draws on TRBV7-8 and TRBJ2-3, with 8 bases matching TRBD2. Including cysteine and phenylalanine, the CDR3 has 16 amino acids. Kept here is only the CDR3 DNA, which spans 48 bases and is read in frame from base 1. The germline V gene encodes CDR1 SGHVS and CDR2 FQNEAQ. The germline V end is reduced by 1 base and the J end by 1 base; junction bases left unmatched: 4.